This paragraph covers one T cell receptor (beta chain) sequence. Treatment reported: oral pan-JAK inhibitor, 5-10 mg twice daily. It was cDNA, reverse transcribed from extracted RNA, that served as the sequencing template. The method was immunoSEQ multiplex PCR; TCRdb's version includes in-frame clones alone and lacks a portion of them. The table lists about 42,000 clones, roughly 65% of them singletons. Per germline, CDR1 SQVTM and CDR2 ANQGSEA. The V end was cut by 0 bases, the J end by 4 bases, with 22 bases between. The CDR3 covers 18 residues. These data are taken from a study of CD8+ T cells in alopecia areata. Study-wide background: The drug, oral tofacitinib, was given to treated patients at 5 to 10 mg twice daily.

The sequencing used CD8+ T cells sorted from blood, collected at week 4, from a patient treated with tofacitinib. The chain combines TRBV29-1 with TRBJ2-1; TRBD2 is a possible D gene (7 bases). The source of this sequence is a human donor with alopecia areata. CDR3 DNA: TGCAGCGTTGAAGATCTGGACCCATGGGGGGGGGCGTACAATGAGCAGTTCTTC. It encodes CSVEDLDPWGGAYNEQFF.